This is a list of T cell receptor beta chains from one sample in a study of blood T cell repertoires in COVID-19. Libraries were prepared by immunoSEQ multiplex PCR; TCRdb keeps only in-frame clonotypes and omits some of them. The data show 37,000 or so clones, with more than 60% seen just once and 2% held by the top ten. Material: peripheral blood. All receptors derive from a man in his 60s with active COVID-19. CDR3s include the opening cysteine and the closing phenylalanine or tryptophan. Fields, in order: CDR3 DNA, CDR3 protein, V gene, J gene, clone size, D gene. The D gene is left open where the match is weak. Part of the rows lack a size; the others show once, few, many or a class for expanded clones.

CDR3nt: TGCAGTCCCTGGACAACGGATGGCTACACCTTC
CDR3aa: CSPWTTDGYTF
v_gene: TRBV20-1
j_gene: TRBJ1-2
abundance: .
d_gene: .

CDR3nt: TGTGCCAGCAGTCGCCAGGGGGACACTGAAGCTTTCTTT
CDR3aa: CASSRQGDTEAFF
v_gene: TRBV6-2/TRBV6-3
j_gene: TRBJ1-1
abundance: .
d_gene: TRBD1

CDR3nt: TGTGCCAGCACCTTTGGAGGGCTCGTAGTTCCCCCTTACAATGAGCAGTTCTTC
CDR3aa: CASTFGGLVVPPYNEQFF
v_gene: TRBV6-4
j_gene: TRBJ2-1
abundance: .
d_gene: .

CDR3nt: TGTGCCAGCAGGGAGACAGAGAGTTTCTACAATGAGCAGTTCTTC
CDR3aa: CASRETESFYNEQFF
v_gene: TRBV5-5
j_gene: TRBJ2-1
abundance: .
d_gene: .

CDR3nt: TGTGCCAGTAGTATATCGGACAGAGGACACAATGAGCAGTTCTTC
CDR3aa: CASSISDRGHNEQFF
v_gene: TRBV19
j_gene: TRBJ2-1
abundance: .
d_gene: .

CDR3nt: TGTGCCAGCTTTGGACAGGGGAACACTGAAGCTTTCTTT
CDR3aa: CASFGQGNTEAFF
v_gene: TRBV18
j_gene: TRBJ1-1
abundance: .
d_gene: TRBD1

CDR3nt: TGTGCCAGCAGACTTAAGACACCGATCTATGGCTACACCTTC
CDR3aa: CASRLKTPIYGYTF
v_gene: TRBV27
j_gene: TRBJ1-2
abundance: .
d_gene: .

CDR3nt: TGTGCCAGCTCAGTACAGGGCGGAGAGACCCAGTACTTC
CDR3aa: CASSVQGGETQYF
v_gene: TRBV18
j_gene: TRBJ2-5
abundance: .
d_gene: .

CDR3nt: TGTGCCAGCAGCCCTGGGGCAGGGGGTTCGGAGACCCAGTACTTC
CDR3aa: CASSPGAGGSETQYF
v_gene: TRBV7-9
j_gene: TRBJ2-5
abundance: once
d_gene: TRBD1

CDR3nt: TGTGCCAGCAGTACCGGGACAGACTATGGCTACACCTTC
CDR3aa: CASSTGTDYGYTF
v_gene: TRBV6-5
j_gene: TRBJ1-2
abundance: .
d_gene: TRBD1

CDR3nt: TGTGCCAGCAGTGAATATGGGACAGGGTACTCTGAAGCTTTCTTT
CDR3aa: CASSEYGTGYSEAFF
v_gene: TRBV25-1
j_gene: TRBJ1-1
abundance: .
d_gene: TRBD1

CDR3nt: TGTGCCAGCAGCTCCCGGGTACTAGCGGGATCCTACGAGCAGTACTTC
CDR3aa: CASSSRVLAGSYEQYF
v_gene: TRBV7-2
j_gene: TRBJ2-7
abundance: .
d_gene: TRBD2

CDR3nt: TGCGCCAGCAGCCAAGCCGTTCAGGGGTTGACAGATACGCAGTATTTT
CDR3aa: CASSQAVQGLTDTQYF
v_gene: TRBV4-1
j_gene: TRBJ2-3
abundance: .
d_gene: .

CDR3nt: TGTGCTAGTGGTTTGGTACTTGGGAGGGGACATGAGCAGTTCTTC
CDR3aa: CASGLVLGRGHEQFF
v_gene: TRBV12-5
j_gene: TRBJ2-1
abundance: .
d_gene: TRBD2

CDR3nt: TGTGCCAGCAGCGACGGGGGGTACGGATTCACCGGGGAGCTGTTTTTT
CDR3aa: CASSDGGYGFTGELFF
v_gene: TRBV2
j_gene: TRBJ2-2
abundance: .
d_gene: TRBD2

CDR3nt: TGTGCCAGCAGCCTAGACAGGGCCAGCACTGAAGCTTTCTTT
CDR3aa: CASSLDRASTEAFF
v_gene: TRBV7-6
j_gene: TRBJ1-1
abundance: .
d_gene: TRBD1

CDR3nt: TGTGCCACCAGCCCCCGGACAGGGAGGGAAAAACTGTTTTTT
CDR3aa: CATSPRTGREKLFF
v_gene: TRBV15
j_gene: TRBJ1-4
abundance: once
d_gene: TRBD1

CDR3nt: TGTGCCTGGGTTCCACAGGGGGCTTTCCACGAGCAGTACTTC
CDR3aa: CAWVPQGAFHEQYF
v_gene: TRBV30
j_gene: TRBJ2-7
abundance: .
d_gene: TRBD1

CDR3nt: TGTGCCAGTAGTATGGCGGGGGGTCGTTACAATGAGCAGTTCTTC
CDR3aa: CASSMAGGRYNEQFF
v_gene: TRBV19
j_gene: TRBJ2-1
abundance: once
d_gene: TRBD2

CDR3nt: TGTGCCAGTAGTATTATGGGACAGGGGGCGGAGCCCCAGCATTTT
CDR3aa: CASSIMGQGAEPQHF
v_gene: TRBV19
j_gene: TRBJ1-5
abundance: .
d_gene: TRBD1

CDR3nt: TGCGCCAGCAGCCAAGGCTTTGGAGGCGCGGCGCCCACAGATACGCAGTATTTT
CDR3aa: CASSQGFGGAAPTDTQYF
v_gene: TRBV4-1
j_gene: TRBJ2-3
abundance: .
d_gene: .

CDR3nt: TGTGCCAGCAGCCGCTTAGGACAGGGGCTAACTGAAGCTTTCTTT
CDR3aa: CASSRLGQGLTEAFF
v_gene: TRBV7-2
j_gene: TRBJ1-1
abundance: .
d_gene: TRBD1

CDR3nt: TGCAGCGTTGAAGATTGGGACAGGCTTGGCTACACCTTC
CDR3aa: CSVEDWDRLGYTF
v_gene: TRBV29-1
j_gene: TRBJ1-2
abundance: .
d_gene: TRBD1

CDR3nt: TGTGCCAGCAGGACAGGGGGCGGCGGGGCCAACGTCCTGACTTTC
CDR3aa: CASRTGGGGANVLTF
v_gene: TRBV5-8
j_gene: TRBJ2-6
abundance: .
d_gene: TRBD1

CDR3nt: TGTGCCAGCAGCCAAGATCCGGGAATGAACACTGAAGCTTTCTTT
CDR3aa: CASSQDPGMNTEAFF
v_gene: TRBV3-1/TRBV3-2
j_gene: TRBJ1-1
abundance: .
d_gene: .

CDR3nt: TGTGCCAGCAGCTTAGCGGGGGCAGGGGGAAACACCATATATTTT
CDR3aa: CASSLAGAGGNTIYF
v_gene: TRBV7-2
j_gene: TRBJ1-3
abundance: .
d_gene: .

CDR3nt: TGTGCCAGCAGCTTATCGAAGCTCCTGGGCCCCAACCAAGAGACCCAGTACTTC
CDR3aa: CASSLSKLLGPNQETQYF
v_gene: TRBV11-2
j_gene: TRBJ2-5
abundance: .
d_gene: .

CDR3nt: TGTGCCAGCAGCTCCGAGGGACTAGCGGGGGCCCGGGGGCAGTTCTTC
CDR3aa: CASSSEGLAGARGQFF
v_gene: TRBV6-4
j_gene: TRBJ2-1
abundance: .
d_gene: TRBD2

CDR3nt: TGTGCCAGCAGCCCTAGCGGGCCCTACAATGAGCAGTTCTTC
CDR3aa: CASSPSGPYNEQFF
v_gene: TRBV14
j_gene: TRBJ2-1
abundance: .
d_gene: TRBD2

CDR3nt: TGTGCCAGCAGTGAAGCTCCCGGGACTAGCTTCTCTCAGTTCTTC
CDR3aa: CASSEAPGTSFSQFF
v_gene: TRBV6-1
j_gene: TRBJ2-1
abundance: few
d_gene: TRBD2

CDR3nt: TGTGCCAGCTCACCCCAAGGCGCAGGGGGCACCGAGCAGTACTTC
CDR3aa: CASSPQGAGGTEQYF
v_gene: TRBV18
j_gene: TRBJ2-7
abundance: .
d_gene: TRBD1

CDR3nt: TGTGCCAGCAGCTTGATGGGACAAGGTGAAGCTTTCTTT
CDR3aa: CASSLMGQGEAFF
v_gene: TRBV5-6
j_gene: TRBJ1-1
abundance: .
d_gene: .

CDR3nt: TGTGCCAGCAGCATTGATCGGGGGGCTTACAATGAGCAGTTCTTC
CDR3aa: CASSIDRGAYNEQFF
v_gene: TRBV7-2
j_gene: TRBJ2-1
abundance: .
d_gene: .

CDR3nt: TGTGCCAGCACCAGAAGAGAGACCCAGTACTTC
CDR3aa: CASTRRETQYF
v_gene: TRBV2
j_gene: TRBJ2-5
abundance: .
d_gene: .

CDR3nt: TGTGCCAGCAGCCCTGACATAGATACGCAGTATTTT
CDR3aa: CASSPDIDTQYF
v_gene: TRBV5-5
j_gene: TRBJ2-3
abundance: .
d_gene: .

CDR3nt: TGCGCCAGCAGCCAAGGGGCGGGGGGAGGACAGCCCCAGCATTTT
CDR3aa: CASSQGAGGGQPQHF
v_gene: TRBV4-1
j_gene: TRBJ1-5
abundance: .
d_gene: .

CDR3nt: TGTGCCTGGAGAGGCCCCCTGACGGAAGGGGCCCAGCATTTT
CDR3aa: CAWRGPLTEGAQHF
v_gene: TRBV30
j_gene: TRBJ1-5
abundance: .
d_gene: .

CDR3nt: TGTGCCAGCAGTCCCGAACTAGCGGAATTCACAGATACGCAGTATTTT
CDR3aa: CASSPELAEFTDTQYF
v_gene: TRBV27
j_gene: TRBJ2-3
abundance: .
d_gene: TRBD2

CDR3nt: TGCTCTGTCCAGGGGGTGACAGATACGCAGTATTTT
CDR3aa: CSVQGVTDTQYF
v_gene: TRBV10-3
j_gene: TRBJ2-3
abundance: .
d_gene: TRBD1

CDR3nt: TGTGCCAGCAGAGGGGCCGGTGAGCAGTTCTTC
CDR3aa: CASRGAGEQFF
v_gene: TRBV6-5
j_gene: TRBJ2-1
abundance: .
d_gene: .

CDR3nt: TGTGCCAGCAGCGTAGGTTCGAGCTCCTACAATGAGCAGTTCTTC
CDR3aa: CASSVGSSSYNEQFF
v_gene: TRBV9
j_gene: TRBJ2-1
abundance: .
d_gene: .

CDR3nt: TGTGCCAGCAGTTACGGGGGGAGAGAGGAGACCCAGTACTTC
CDR3aa: CASSYGGREETQYF
v_gene: TRBV6-2/TRBV6-3
j_gene: TRBJ2-5
abundance: .
d_gene: .

CDR3nt: TGTGCCTGGGGGGGGACATGGTCGGGCACTGAAGCTTTCTTT
CDR3aa: CAWGGTWSGTEAFF
v_gene: TRBV30
j_gene: TRBJ1-1
abundance: .
d_gene: .

CDR3nt: TGTGCCAGCAGCACCCGACTGGGTACGGGGGAGCAGTACTTC
CDR3aa: CASSTRLGTGEQYF
v_gene: TRBV11-3
j_gene: TRBJ2-7
abundance: .
d_gene: .

CDR3nt: TGTGCCAGTAGTGCAAGACAGGGACGCACAGATACGCAGTATTTT
CDR3aa: CASSARQGRTDTQYF
v_gene: TRBV19
j_gene: TRBJ2-3
abundance: .
d_gene: TRBD1

CDR3nt: TGTGCCAGCAGCTTCGAAGGGGCTAGGGACATTCAGTACTTC
CDR3aa: CASSFEGARDIQYF
v_gene: TRBV5-5
j_gene: TRBJ2-4
abundance: .
d_gene: .

CDR3nt: TGTGCCAGCAGGGGGTTTAGGGCAGGGAAACTCCAAGAGACCCAGTACTTC
CDR3aa: CASRGFRAGKLQETQYF
v_gene: TRBV7-9
j_gene: TRBJ2-5
abundance: .
d_gene: .

CDR3nt: TGTGCCAGTATACAGGCGAGCTCTGGGGCCAACGTCCTGACTTTC
CDR3aa: CASIQASSGANVLTF
v_gene: TRBV19
j_gene: TRBJ2-6
abundance: .
d_gene: .

CDR3nt: TGTGCCAGCTCACCGGGGGGGTATGGCTACACCTTC
CDR3aa: CASSPGGYGYTF
v_gene: TRBV18
j_gene: TRBJ1-2
abundance: .
d_gene: .

CDR3nt: TGTGCCAGCAGTTACTCTCCCCCCGGGGGGCTCTACAATGAGCAGTTCTTC
CDR3aa: CASSYSPPGGLYNEQFF
v_gene: TRBV6-2/TRBV6-3
j_gene: TRBJ2-1
abundance: few
d_gene: .

CDR3nt: TGTGCCAGCACCCGACAGGGGGGAACTGAAGCTTTCTTT
CDR3aa: CASTRQGGTEAFF
v_gene: TRBV6-5
j_gene: TRBJ1-1
abundance: few
d_gene: TRBD1